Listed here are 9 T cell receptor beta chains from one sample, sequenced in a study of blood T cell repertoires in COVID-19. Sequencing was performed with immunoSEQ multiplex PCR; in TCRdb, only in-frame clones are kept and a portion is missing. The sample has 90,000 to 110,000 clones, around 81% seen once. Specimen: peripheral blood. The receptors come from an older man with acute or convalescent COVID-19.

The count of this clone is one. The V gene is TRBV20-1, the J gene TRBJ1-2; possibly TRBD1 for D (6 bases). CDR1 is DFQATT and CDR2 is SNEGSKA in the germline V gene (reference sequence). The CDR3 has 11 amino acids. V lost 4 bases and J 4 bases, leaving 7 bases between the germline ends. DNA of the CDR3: TGCAGTGCTAAGACAGGCTATGGCTACACCTTC. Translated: CSAKTGYGYTF.

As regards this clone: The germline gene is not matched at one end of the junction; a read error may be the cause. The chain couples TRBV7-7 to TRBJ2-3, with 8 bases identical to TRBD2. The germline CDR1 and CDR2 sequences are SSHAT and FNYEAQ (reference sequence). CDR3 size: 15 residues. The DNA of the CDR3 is TGTGCTAGCAGCTTAGGGCTAGCGGGTACAGATACGCAGTATTTT. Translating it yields CASSLGLAGTDTQYF.

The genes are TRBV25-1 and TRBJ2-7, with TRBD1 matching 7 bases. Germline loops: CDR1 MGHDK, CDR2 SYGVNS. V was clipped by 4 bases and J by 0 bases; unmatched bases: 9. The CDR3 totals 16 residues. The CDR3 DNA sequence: TGTGCCAGCAGTGCCCACACCGGGACAGTCTCCTACGAGCAGTACTTC. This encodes CASSAHTGTVSYEQYF.

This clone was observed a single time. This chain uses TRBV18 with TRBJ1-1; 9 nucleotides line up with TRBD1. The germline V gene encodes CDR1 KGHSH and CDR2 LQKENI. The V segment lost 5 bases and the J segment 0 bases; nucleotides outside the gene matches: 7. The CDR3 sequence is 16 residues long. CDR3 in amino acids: CASSSGTGSMNTEAFF. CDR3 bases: TGTGCCAGCTCATCCGGGACAGGGTCCATGAACACTGAAGCTTTCTTT. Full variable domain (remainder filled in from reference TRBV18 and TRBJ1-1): NAGVMQNPRHLVRRRGQEARLRCSPMKGHSHVYWYRQLPEEGLKFMVYLQKENIIDESGMPKERFSAEFPKEGPSILRIQQVVRGDSAAYFCASSSGTGSMNTEAFFGQGTRLTVV.

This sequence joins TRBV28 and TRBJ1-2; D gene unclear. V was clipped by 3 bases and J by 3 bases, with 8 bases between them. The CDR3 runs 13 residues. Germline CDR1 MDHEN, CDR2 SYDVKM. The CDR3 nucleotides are TGTGCCAGCAGTTTGAATGAGGACTATGGCTACACCTTC. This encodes CASSLNEDYGYTF.

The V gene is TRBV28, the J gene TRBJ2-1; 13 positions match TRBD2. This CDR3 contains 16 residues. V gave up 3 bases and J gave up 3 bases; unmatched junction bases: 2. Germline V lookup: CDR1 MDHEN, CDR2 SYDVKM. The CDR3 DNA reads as TGTGCCAGCAGTTTGACTAGCGGGAGGCGCTACAATGAGCAGTTCTTC. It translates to CASSLTSGRRYNEQFF.

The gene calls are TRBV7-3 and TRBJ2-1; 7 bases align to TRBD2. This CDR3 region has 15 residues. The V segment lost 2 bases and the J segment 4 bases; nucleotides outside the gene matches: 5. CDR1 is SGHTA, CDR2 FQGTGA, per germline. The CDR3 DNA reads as TGTGCCAGCAGCTTAGGGGAGGGCCTTTACAATGAGCAGTTCTTC. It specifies CASSLGEGLYNEQFF.

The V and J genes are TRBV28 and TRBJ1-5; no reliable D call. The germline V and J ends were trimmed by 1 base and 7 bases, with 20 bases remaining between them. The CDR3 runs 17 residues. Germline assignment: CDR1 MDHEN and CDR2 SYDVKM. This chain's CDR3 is CASSLSSFEVVGQPQHF. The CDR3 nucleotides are TGTGCCAGCAGTTTATCTTCTTTTGAGGTTGTTGGACAGCCCCAGCATTTT.

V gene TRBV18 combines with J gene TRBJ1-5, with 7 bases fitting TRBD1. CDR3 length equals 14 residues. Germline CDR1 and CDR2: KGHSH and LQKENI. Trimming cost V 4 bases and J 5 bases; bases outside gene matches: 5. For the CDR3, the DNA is TGTGCCAGCTCACTAACCAGGGGGGATCAGCCCCAGCATTTT. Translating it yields CASSLTRGDQPQHF.